Listed here are 26 T cell receptor beta chains from one sample, sequenced in a study of shared clonotypes between healthy human individuals. Libraries were prepared by immunoSEQ multiplex PCR; TCRdb keeps only in-frame clonotypes and omits some of them. The table includes about 2.4 million clones, over 85% detected once. The sequencing sample was made of naive CD4+ T cells from PBMCs. The subset is: CD45RA+ positively selected. Source of these receptors: a young man in good health. Some clones in this sample may be carry-over from other donors' samples.

This sequence joins TRBV2 and TRBJ2-3; D not certain. V was shortened by 6 bases and J by 2 bases, with 9 bases between the two germline ends. The CDR3 has 13 residues. Germline V gene data show CDR1 as SNHLY and CDR2 as FYNNEI. CDR3 sequence (DNA): TGTGCCAGCAGCTACTTGTCCACAGATACGCAGTATTTT. This encodes CASSYLSTDTQYF.

V usage is TRBV6-6 and J usage is TRBJ2-7; TRBD1 matches at 7 bases. This CDR3 has 15 residues. Losses at the gene ends were 4 bases for V and 6 bases for J; bases not matched to a gene: 12. Germline V CDR1 and CDR2: MNHNY, SVGAGI (reference sequence). The CDR3 nucleotides read TGTGCCAGCAGTTCCCCGACAGGGTTGAATAGCGAGCAGTACTTC. Translated: CASSSPTGLNSEQYF.

The J gene is TRBJ2-6, the V gene TRBV7-9; D remains unclear. The V end lost 2 bases, the J end lost 0 bases, and 11 bases lay between the germline ends. Germline assignment: CDR1 SEHNR and CDR2 FQNEAQ (reference sequence). The CDR3 covers 17 residues. In DNA, the CDR3 is TGTGCCAGCAGCTTACGGTCAGGTCTCTCTGGGGCCAACGTCCTGACTTTC. It specifies CASSLRSGLSGANVLTF.

This chain joins TRBV11-3 and TRBJ2-7, with D tentatively TRBD2 (6 bases). V was pared by 5 bases and J by 6 bases, with 14 bases between. Germline CDR1 is SGHNT and CDR2 is YENEEA. CDR3 size: 13 residues. The CDR3 spells CASSPSVSSEQYF. CDR3 DNA sequence: TGTGCCAGCAGCCCTAGCGTATCAAGCGAGCAGTACTTC.

The V gene is TRBV9, the J gene TRBJ1-3; D might be TRBD1 (5 bases). Germline V gives CDR1 SGDLS, CDR2 YYNGEE. V gave up 0 bases and J gave up 8 bases, with 18 bases separating them. This CDR3 is built from 16 residues. The CDR3 spells CASSVAGPGTPYTIYF. The CDR3 bases are TGTGCCAGCAGCGTAGCAGGCCCCGGGACCCCATACACCATATATTTT.

Comment on this clone: The junction departs from the called germline gene at one end, perhaps through a read error. V gene TRBV5-1 combines with J gene TRBJ2-5; TRBD1 matches 12 bases. Per germline, CDR1 SGHRS and CDR2 YFSETQ. The CDR3 covers 15 residues. CDR3 nucleotide sequence: TGCGCCAGCCGCTTGGGACAGGGGGCGGAAGAGACCCAGTACTTC. This encodes CASRLGQGAEETQYF.

The chain recombines TRBV7-3 with TRBJ2-1, with a possible D match to TRBD2 (6 bases). This CDR3 comprises 12 residues. The V gene lost 0 bases and the J gene lost 11 bases, with 8 bases spanning the gap. CDR1 SGHTA and CDR2 FQGTGA come from the germline V gene. CDR3 DNA: TGTGCCAGCAGCTTAACGGCGGGGCAGCAGTTCTTC. This gives the protein CASSLTAGQQFF.

The chain uses TRBV5-4 and TRBJ1-1; 9 bases map to TRBD1. CDR3 length equals 17 residues. CDR1 is SGHNT and CDR2 is YYREEE in the germline V gene (reference sequence). V was clipped by 0 bases and J by 1 base; unmatched bases: 7. The chain's CDR3 is CASSLAQGAVRNTEAFF. DNA of the CDR3: TGTGCCAGCAGCTTGGCACAGGGGGCTGTAAGGAACACTGAAGCTTTCTTT.

This clone appeared a few times. The rearrangement joins TRBV29-1 to TRBJ1-1; TRBD1 might be the D (5 bases). Germline-derived CDR1 and CDR2 are SQVTM and ANQGSEA. The V and J ends lost 5 bases and 10 bases respectively, with 17 bases between them. This CDR3 spans 12 amino acids. CDR3 DNA: TGCAGCGTTCGGGGCTGGTTAACAGGAGCTTTCTTT. Protein product: CSVRGWLTGAFF. The full variable domain, with the rest looked up from reference TRBV29-1 and TRBJ1-1, is SAVISQKPSRDICQRGTSLTIQCQVDSQVTMMFWYRQQPGQSLTLIATANQGSEATYESGFVIDKFPISRPNLTFSTLTVSNMSPEDSSIYLCSVRGWLTGAFFGQGTRLTVV.

This rearrangement joins TRBV6-5 to TRBJ2-7, with a possible D match to TRBD1 (6 bases). CDR3 length equals 13 residues. V was trimmed by 5 bases and J by 7 bases, leaving 15 bases between them. Germline lookup yields CDR1 MNHEY and CDR2 SVGAGI. The CDR3 protein is CASSRGHPSEQYF. The DNA for the CDR3 is TGTGCCAGCAGTCGGGGACACCCGTCTGAGCAGTACTTC.

As to this clone: Other DNA variants within this sample encode the same CDR3. The CDR3 nucleotides are TGTGCCAGCAGAACAGGGGGCAACTATGGCTACACCTTC. Translation gives CASRTGGNYGYTF. V is TRBV6-5 and J is TRBJ1-2, with 9 bases that match TRBD1. There are 13 residues in the CDR3. J was trimmed by 2 bases and V by 6 bases; bases with no gene match: 1. Per the germline V gene, CDR1 is MNHEY and CDR2 is SVGAGI.

This sequence joins TRBV18 and TRBJ1-2; weak D call: TRBD1 (5 bases). Trimming removed 3 bases at V and 5 bases at J, with 16 bases between. This CDR3 contains 15 residues. Germline assignment: CDR1 KGHSH and CDR2 LQKENI. DNA of the CDR3: TGTGCCAGCTCACCCTTGGGGGGGATGGAGTATGGCTACACCTTC. This codes for CASSPLGGMEYGYTF.

The genes are TRBV9 and TRBJ2-1; D call uncertain. There are 13 residues in the CDR3. Trimming shortened V by 0 bases and J by 7 bases, and 8 bases separated the two germline ends. Germline CDR1 is SGDLS and CDR2 is YYNGEE. The CDR3 coding sequence is TGTGCCAGCAGCGTAGCTGGTTTTAATGAGCAGTTCTTC. Residues: CASSVAGFNEQFF.

The chain recombines TRBV19 with TRBJ1-5; tentative D call: TRBD1 (6 bases). Per the germline V gene, CDR1 is LNHDA and CDR2 is SQIVND (reference sequence). The CDR3 spans 17 residues. V lost 2 bases and J lost 1, with 15 bases in between. CDR3 nucleotides: TGTGCCAGTAGTATAACTACAGGGACCCTAAGCAATCAGCCCCAGCATTTT. It codes for CASSITTGTLSNQPQHF.

The chain uses TRBV5-1 and TRBJ2-3; D could derive from TRBD1 or TRBD2 (6 bases each). The V end lost 4 bases, the J end lost 3 bases, and 12 bases lay between the germline ends. The CDR3 covers 14 residues. Germline-derived CDR1 and CDR2 are SGHRS and YFSETQ. This chain's CDR3 is CASSHREETDTQYF. CDR3 coding DNA: TGCGCCAGCAGCCACAGGGAGGAGACAGATACGCAGTATTTT. The full variable domain, its missing parts supplied by reference TRBV5-1 and TRBJ2-3, is KAGVTQTPRYLIKTRGQQVTLSCSPISGHRSVSWYQQTPGQGLQFLFEYFSETQRNKGNFPGRFSGRQFSNSRSEMNVSTLELGDSALYLCASSHREETDTQYFGPGTRLTVL.

The J gene is TRBJ1-2, the V gene TRBV5-8; D not resolved. The CDR3 runs to 14 residues. Between the trimmed V and J ends, which lost 2 bases and 4 bases, there was a span of 12 bases. The germline CDR1 and CDR2 sequences are SGHTS and YDEGEE. The CDR3 nucleotides read TGTGCCAGCAGCTTTCGAGGGAGCGGCTATGGCTACACCTTC. Its protein is CASSFRGSGYGYTF.

V gene TRBV14 combines with J gene TRBJ2-5, with 9 bases aligning to TRBD1. V lost 4 bases to trimming and J lost 4 bases; unmatched junction nucleotides: 10. Germline V CDR1 and CDR2: SGHDN, FVKESK. CDR3 size: 16 residues. Here the CDR3 DNA reads TGTGCCAGCAGCCTATTCTACAGGGGGCGCGGAGAGACCCAGTACTTC. Encoded protein: CASSLFYRGRGETQYF.

This chain connects TRBV23-1 to TRBJ2-1; D might be TRBD2 (6 bases). TRBV23-1 is given ORF status, its function remaining uncertain. CDR3 length: 19 residues. Trimming cost V 0 bases and J 3 bases, with 21 bases left between them. The CDR3 region is CASSQSQFCGGPVYNEQFF. The CDR3 nucleotides read TGCGCCAGCAGTCAATCCCAATTTTGCGGAGGGCCAGTCTACAATGAGCAGTTCTTC.

This clone occurred a few times. This sequence joins TRBV30 and TRBJ1-2; no definite D call. The CDR3 length is 12 residues. Germline CDR1 and CDR2: GTSNPN and SVGIG (reference sequence). The ends were cut back, 6 bases at V and 2 bases at J, with 10 bases in the middle. This chain's CDR3 is CACYKTNYGYTF. DNA for the CDR3: TGTGCCTGTTATAAGACCAACTATGGCTACACCTTC.

Notes on this clone: The sample has other DNA sequences that encode this CDR3 too. The rearrangement links TRBV9 to TRBJ2-1; the match to TRBD2 covers 11 bases. This CDR3 is 16 amino acids long. Germline CDR1 is SGDLS and CDR2 is YYNGEE. J was trimmed by 7 bases and V by 0 bases; bases with no gene match: 6. The CDR3 DNA is TGTGCCAGCAGCGTAGATAGCGGGAGGGCTCGGAATGAGCAGTTCTTC. It encodes CASSVDSGRARNEQFF. Full variable domain (rest looked up from reference TRBV9 and TRBJ2-1): DSGVTQTPKHLITATGQRVTLRCSPRSGDLSVYWYQQSLDQGLQFLIQYYNGEERAKGNILERFSAQQFPDLHSELNLSSLELGDSALYFCASSVDSGRARNEQFFGPGTRLTVL.

The V call is TRBV18, the J call TRBJ2-2; 11 nucleotides agree with TRBD2. J lost 3 bases, V lost 3 bases, and 6 bases had no gene match. The CDR3 consists of 17 residues. CDR1 and CDR2 from the germline V gene are KGHSH and LQKENI. This chain's CDR3 is CASSPFQTSGDTGELFF. CDR3 DNA: TGTGCCAGCTCACCTTTCCAGACTAGCGGGGACACCGGGGAGCTGTTTTTT.

The chain uses TRBV4-1 and TRBJ2-1; no clear D gene. The CDR3 spans 13 residues. Germline values: CDR1 MGHRA, CDR2 YSYEKL. V was trimmed by 1 base and J by 8 bases, leaving 9 bases between them. CDR3 DNA: TGCGCCAGCAGCCAAGGGGTGGGATATGAGCAGTTCTTC. It translates to CASSQGVGYEQFF.

The rearrangement links TRBV29-1 to TRBJ1-2, with D perhaps matching TRBD1 (6 bases). V was cut by 6 bases and J by 5 bases, with 16 bases left in between. The CDR3 sequence is 13 residues long. Germline V lookup: CDR1 SQVTM, CDR2 ANQGSEA. For the CDR3, the DNA is TGCAGCGTCGAGGCGGGGGGGCCTTATGGCTACACCTTC. It encodes CSVEAGGPYGYTF.

The chain couples TRBV29-1 to TRBJ2-1; D might be TRBD1 or TRBD2, each matching 5 bases. V lost 2 bases and J 9 bases, leaving 14 bases between the germline ends. The germline V gene has CDR1 SQVTM and CDR2 ANQGSEA. The CDR3 consists of 13 residues. The CDR3 bases are TGCAGCGTTGAACGGGACCGGCGCGGTGAGCAGTTCTTC. This sequence encodes CSVERDRRGEQFF.

The rearrangement uses TRBV28 and TRBJ1-5, with D possibly TRBD1 on 5 matching bases. Deletions cut 9 bases from V and 5 bases from J, with 17 bases between. The length of the CDR3 is 14 residues. The germline CDR1 and CDR2 sequences are MDHEN and SYDVKM. The CDR3 spells CASLLRGGDQPQHF. CDR3 DNA: TGTGCCAGTCTTCTTCGGGGGGGGGATCAGCCCCAGCATTTT.

The chain links TRBV6-1 to TRBJ1-5; D gene unclear. CDR1 is MNHNS and CDR2 is SASEGT in the germline V gene. CDR3 length: 14 amino acids. V was cut by 0 bases and J by 7 bases, with 10 bases left in between. This CDR3 reads CASSEALAQQPQHF. The CDR3 DNA reads as TGTGCCAGCAGTGAAGCTCTAGCGCAGCAGCCCCAGCATTTT.